Following are 23 T cell receptor beta chains from one sample sequenced in a study of identical twins. TCRdb ran MiXCR on the 5' RACE reads and lists one entry per CDR3 protein. Of roughly 710,000 distinct CDR3 sequences in the sample, roughly 6% are singletons; the top ten hold around 1.7%. Sequenced: naive T cells sorted from blood. The receptors originated from a man between 18 and 29 years old in good health.

The gene calls are TRBV25-1 and TRBJ2-1, with 9 bases fitting TRBD2. J gave up 8 bases and V 3 bases, and 11 bases lay outside the gene matches. CDR3 length: 16 residues. Germline CDR1 and CDR2: MGHDK and SYGVNS. In DNA, the CDR3 is TGTGCCAGCAGTGAGGTCGGGACTAGCTTTATCTATGAGCAGTTCTTC. Translated: CASSEVGTSFIYEQFF.

This clonotype has just a few counts. This chain links TRBV21-1 with TRBJ1-4. TRBV21-1 has pseudogene status. The CDR3 totals 16 residues. The CDR3 DNA is TGTGCCAGCAGCAAAGTGCGGGGTCAGACTAATGAAAAACTGTTTTTT. Amino acid sequence: CASSKVRGQTNEKLFF.

V is TRBV4-3 and J is TRBJ2-1, with D perhaps TRBD1 or TRBD2 (5 bases each). The CDR3 extends over 18 amino acids. Germline CDR1 LGHNA, CDR2 YSLEER. The germline V and J ends were trimmed by 0 bases and 0 bases, with 15 bases remaining between them. In DNA, the CDR3 is TGCGCCAGCAGCCAAGATTTCCGGGACCCTCACTCCTACAATGAGCAGTTCTTC. Residues: CASSQDFRDPHSYNEQFF.

This rearrangement joins TRBV10-3 to TRBJ1-1; no reliable D call. This CDR3 has 14 residues. The V gene lost 2 bases and the J gene lost 6 bases, with 13 bases spanning the gap. Germline V gene data show CDR1 as ENHRY and CDR2 as SYGVKD. The CDR3: CAISEGRTNPEAFF. The CDR3 nucleotides are TGTGCCATCAGTGAGGGCAGGACCAACCCTGAAGCTTTCTTT.

The chain couples TRBV13 to TRBJ2-7; 7 bases agree with TRBD1. From germline, CDR1 is PRHDT and CDR2 FYEKMQ (reference sequence). This CDR3 has 15 amino acids. Unmatched junction bases numbered 7, after V lost 5 bases and J lost 0 bases. The CDR3 region has the DNA TGTGCCAGCAGCCCCGGACAGGCGAGCTCCTACGAGCAGTACGTC. It codes for CASSPGQASSYEQYV.

This sequence joins TRBV10-3 and TRBJ1-2; D gene ambiguous. Trimming took off 6 bases at V and 4 bases at J, with 9 bases between the two ends. Germline lookup yields CDR1 ENHRY and CDR2 SYGVKD. CDR3 length equals 12 residues. The CDR3 protein is CAIRRNTYGYTF. The CDR3 DNA follows: TGTGCCATCAGGCGTAACACCTATGGCTACACCTTC.

There are many counts of this clonotype. V gene TRBV6-5 combines with J gene TRBJ2-2; perhaps TRBD2 as D (5 bases). V lost 0 bases to trimming and J lost 5 bases, with 10 bases between them. The CDR3 is 15 amino acids. Germline V gene data show CDR1 as MNHEY and CDR2 as SVGAGI. CDR3 protein: CASSYSLGVTGELFF. As DNA, the CDR3 is TGTGCCAGCAGTTACTCGCTCGGGGTGACCGGGGAGCTGTTTTTT.

The chain's CDR3 is CSGMGQWRETQYF. The CDR3 coding sequence is TGCAGCGGTATGGGACAGTGGAGGGAGACCCAGTACTTC. The chain links TRBV29-1 to TRBJ2-5; 7 bases fit TRBD1. With 7 bases clipped from V and 5 bases from J, the junction kept 10 bases outside the gene matches. Germline V lookup: CDR1 SQVTM, CDR2 ANQGSEA. The CDR3 extends over 13 amino acids.

This clonotype was detected ten times or more. The chain combines TRBV6-6 with TRBJ2-1; 7 bases align to TRBD1. The CDR3 consists of 23 residues. V was clipped by 4 bases and J by 0 bases; unmatched bases: 27. Per the germline V gene, CDR1 is MNHNY and CDR2 is SVGAGI (reference sequence). The CDR3 DNA sequence: TGTGCCAGCAGTTCCCCCAGGAGACAGGGTCCTTTGAAAGGGCATTCCTCCTACAATGAGCAGTTCTTC. The encoded protein is CASSSPRRQGPLKGHSSYNEQFF.

This clonotype was detected ten times or more. This chain uses TRBV10-3 with TRBJ1-1; D unresolved. The CDR3 extends over 15 amino acids. V was shortened by 3 bases and J by 4 bases, with 15 bases between the two germline ends. In germline, CDR1 is ENHRY, CDR2 SYGVKD. The CDR3 here is CAISDDRAGVTEAFF. CDR3 in DNA: TGTGCCATCAGTGATGATAGGGCAGGTGTCACTGAAGCTTTCTTT.

In its sample, this clonotype was seen a few times. V usage is TRBV18 and J usage is TRBJ1-1, with D perhaps TRBD1 (5 bases). With 6 bases removed from V and 12 bases from J, the gap between germline ends came to 14 bases. Germline V gives CDR1 KGHSH, CDR2 LQKENI. This CDR3 spans 11 amino acids. CDR3 bases: TGTGCCAGCTCGCCAGGGATCGTGACTTTCTTT. This sequence encodes CASSPGIVTFF.

This clonotype was seen many times. V is TRBV11-2 and J is TRBJ2-7; D unresolved. With 0 bases removed from V and 1 base from J, the gap between germline ends came to 10 bases. CDR1 and CDR2 from the germline V gene are SGHAT and FQNNGV. The CDR3 sequence is 15 residues long. CDR3 sequence (DNA): TGTGCCAGCAGCTTAGAACGAACGGAGTCCTACGAGCAGTACTTC. Translating it yields CASSLERTESYEQYF.

This clonotype was seen a handful of times. V gene TRBV19 combines with J gene TRBJ1-5; no definite D call. V dropped 3 bases and J dropped 0 bases, with 9 bases sitting between them. This CDR3 is 15 amino acids long. CDR1 and CDR2 (germline): LNHDA, SQIVND (reference sequence). In DNA form, the CDR3 reads TGTGCCAGTAGTATGATACCCAGTAGCAATCAGCCCCAGCATTTT. It translates to CASSMIPSSNQPQHF.

This clonotype was recorded at least ten times. The chain joins TRBV5-5 to TRBJ1-6; 8 bases align to TRBD1. This CDR3 comprises 15 residues. In germline, CDR1 is SGHKS, CDR2 YYEKEE (reference sequence). J lost 11 bases, V lost 3 bases, and 10 bases had no gene match. CDR3 coding DNA: TGTGCCAGCAGCTCGAAGACAGGGGATAAGGCACCCCTCCACTTT. Residues: CASSSKTGDKAPLHF.

This chain links TRBV5-1 with TRBJ2-1; 9 bases align to TRBD1. The trim removed 6 bases at V and 9 bases at J, leaving 10 bases unmatched. The germline V gene encodes CDR1 SGHRS and CDR2 YFSETQ. The CDR3 has 14 amino acids. The CDR3 here is CASTGQGWVGEQFF. The CDR3 DNA sequence: TGCGCCAGCACCGGACAGGGGTGGGTTGGTGAGCAGTTCTTC.

This clonotype was counted between two and nine times. DNA of the CDR3: TGTGCCAGCAGCGTACTAGGGGTCGACAGCTCCTACGAGCAGTACGTC. Protein: CASSVLGVDSSYEQYV. The chain carries TRBV7-9 and TRBJ2-7, with D perhaps given as TRBD1 or TRBD2 (5 bases each). CDR3 length equals 16 residues. CDR1 and CDR2 from the germline V gene are SEHNR and FQNEAQ (reference sequence). The ends were cut back, 5 bases at V and 0 bases at J, with 17 bases in the middle.

V gene TRBV10-3 combines with J gene TRBJ2-5, with 9 nucleotides matching TRBD1. Losses at the gene ends were 4 bases for V and 1 base for J; bases not matched to a gene: 7. The CDR3 length is 16 residues. The germline V gene encodes CDR1 ENHRY and CDR2 SYGVKD. The CDR3 coding sequence is TGTGCCATCAGTGGACCGGGACAGGGTCCCCAAGAGACCCAGTACTTC. It is translated as CAISGPGQGPQETQYF.

V usage is TRBV5-1 and J usage is TRBJ2-3; D might be TRBD2 (5 bases). There are 15 residues in the CDR3. V was clipped by 0 bases and J by 5 bases, with 13 bases between them. CDR1 SGHRS and CDR2 YFSETQ come from the germline V gene. CDR3 sequence: CASSLARGSGDTQYF. CDR3 DNA: TGCGCCAGCAGCTTGGCCCGGGGTTCGGGAGATACGCAGTATTTT.

This clonotype has a handful of counts. V gene TRBV20-1 combines with J gene TRBJ2-3; 8 positions agree with TRBD2. Germline V gene sequence: CDR1 DFQATT, CDR2 SNEGSKA (reference sequence). Trimming cost V 6 bases and J 2 bases; bases outside gene matches: 10. The CDR3 contains 15 residues. CDR3 nucleotides: TGCAGTGCCCGAGTACCCGGGAGGGTCACAGATACGCAGTATTTT. Encoded protein: CSARVPGRVTDTQYF.

The CDR3, as DNA: TGTGCCAGCAGCCAAGATTCGGGACCCAATCAGCCCCAGCATTTT. This sequence encodes CASSQDSGPNQPQHF. The rearrangement links TRBV3-1 to TRBJ1-5; D perhaps matches TRBD1 (5 bases). V lost 0 bases and J 3 bases, leaving 9 bases between the germline ends. Germline CDR1 and CDR2: LGHDT and YNNKEL (reference sequence). There are 15 residues in the CDR3. Full variable domain (missing parts from reference TRBV3-1 and TRBJ1-5): DTAVSQTPKYLVTQMGNDKSIKCEQNLGHDTMYWYKQDSKKFLKIMFSYNNKELIINETVPNRFSPKSPDKAHLNLHINSLELGDSAVYFCASSQDSGPNQPQHFGDGTRLSIL.

At least ten counts were recorded for this clonotype. The V and J genes are TRBV20-1 and TRBJ2-1, with TRBD2 matching over 9 bases. The CDR3 contains 15 residues. Germline-derived CDR1 and CDR2 are DFQATT and SNEGSKA (reference sequence). Trimming took 0 bases from V and 6 from J; bases not matched to a gene: 6. The CDR3 nucleotides read TGCAGTGCTAGAGATCACGCGGGAGGGAGCAATGAGCAGTTCTTC. Its protein is CSARDHAGGSNEQFF.

This clonotype was counted a few times. The chain has TRBV12-3 or TRBV12-4 and TRBJ2-1; D remains unclear. The V and J ends lost 6 bases and 1 base respectively, with 13 bases between them. This CDR3 is 15 amino acids long. CDR3 sequence: CASSPERPSYNEQFF. As DNA, the CDR3 is TGTGCCAGCAGCCCTGAAAGGCCTTCCTACAATGAGCAGTTCTTC.

The sample holds many counts of this clonotype. The chain is built from TRBV12-3 or TRBV12-4 and TRBJ2-2, with 7 nucleotides matching TRBD1. This CDR3 spans 15 amino acids. The J segment lost 5 bases and the V segment lost 6 bases, leaving 9 bases of the junction unmatched. CDR3 nucleotides: TGTGCCAGCAGACAAGGGGGCATGGTAACCGGGGAGCTGTTTTTT. This sequence encodes CASRQGGMVTGELFF.